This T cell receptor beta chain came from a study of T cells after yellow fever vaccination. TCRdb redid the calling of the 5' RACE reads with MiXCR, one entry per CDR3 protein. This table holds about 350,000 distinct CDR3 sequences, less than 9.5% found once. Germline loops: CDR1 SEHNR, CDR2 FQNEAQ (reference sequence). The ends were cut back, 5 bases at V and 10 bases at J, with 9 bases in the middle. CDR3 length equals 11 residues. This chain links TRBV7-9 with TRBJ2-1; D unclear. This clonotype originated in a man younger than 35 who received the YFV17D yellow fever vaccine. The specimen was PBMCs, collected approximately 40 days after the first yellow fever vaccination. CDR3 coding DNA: TGTGCCAGCAGCCCCAACGCAGAGCAGTTCTTC. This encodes CASSPNAEQFF. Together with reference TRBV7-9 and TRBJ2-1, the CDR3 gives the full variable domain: DTGVSQNPRHKITKRGQNVTFRCDPISEHNRLYWYRQTLGQGPEFLTYFQNEAQLEKSRLLSDRFSAERPKGSFSTLEIQRTEQGDSAMYLCASSPNAEQFFGPGTRLTVL.